The rows below give T cell receptor beta chains drawn from one sample of a study of cytomegalovirus exposure and HLA in healthy donors. Measured with immunoSEQ multiplex PCR; TCRdb has only the in-frame clones, and not every one. The sample holds 85,000 to 130,000 clones, over 55% seen once. Source material: PBMCs. The receptors shown here come from a female donor in good health and CMV-seronegative. Each CDR3 is given without its conserved first and last residue.

v_call cdr3_aa
TRBV28 ASSGMGSGANEKLF
TRBV10-1 ASSESIAGGLYEQY
TRBV11-1 ASSLDRNTEAF
TRBV7-9 ASSLGVANPGTEAF
TRBV25-1 ASSATGRTNEKLF
TRBV19 ASSRSTGANTGELF
TRBV6-5 ASRPDRVGNTIY
TRBV2 ASKVQLGGEKLF
TRBV6-1 ASAGTSVGELF
TRBV4-1 ASSQALGLAGGTGELF
TRBV27 ASSPRLAGVEQF
TRBV11-2 ASSRDRALEPQH
TRBV10-2 ASSGSSGSYEQY
TRBV10-3 AISETPGGPPAEQY
TRBV18 ASSPLSSNTGELF
TRBV10-2 ASSDAVRGYEQY